This T cell receptor beta chain was found in a study of cytomegalovirus exposure and HLA in healthy donors. The junction had 11 bases not matched to a gene; V was cut back by 7 bases and J by 4 bases. Germline-derived CDR1 and CDR2 are SGHTA and FQGNSA. This CDR3 has 15 amino acids. The PCR made use of 60 Vbeta and 13 Jbeta primers. TCRdb keeps only in-frame clones here, not all; method: immunoSEQ multiplex PCR. The sample lists roughly 100,000 clones, about 70% occurring once. The chain has TRBV7-2 and TRBJ2-3; 7 bases agree with TRBD2. This TCR was sampled from a young man in good health and CMV-seronegative. The source material was PBMCs. Here the CDR3 DNA reads TGTGCCAGCATGACCAGAGCGGGAAGGTCAGATACGCAGTATTTT. It is translated as CASMTRAGRSDTQYF. Full variable domain (rest looked up from reference TRBV7-2 and TRBJ2-3): GAGVSQSPSNKVTEKGKDVELRCDPISGHTALYWYRQSLGQGLEFLIYFQGNSAPDKSGLPSDRFSAERTGGSVSTLTIQRTQQEDSAVYLCASMTRAGRSDTQYFGPGTRLTVL.